This T cell receptor (beta chain) is from a study of blood T cell repertoires in COVID-19. The overall study: Samples taken during acute and convalescent COVID-19 were collected in the United States, Italy and Spain. PBMCs, B-cell-depleted T cells, or T cells provided the cDNA or gDNA that made up the material.

Those who participated ranged in age from about 18 to 89 years and resided in approximately 23 US areas. Participant-given clinical history determined each cohort assignment. TCRdb's copy holds only in-frame clones and misses some; the assay was immunoSEQ multiplex PCR. The sample yields more than 250,000 clones, about 87% seen once. Trimming stripped 5 bases from V and 7 bases from J, with 8 bases between. The CDR3 has 12 amino acids. Germline V gene data show CDR1 as KGHDR and CDR2 as SFDVKD. The sample comprised PBMCs or T cells enriched from blood (not recorded which). The clonotype originates from a woman aged 35 to 49 with acute COVID-19. This sequence joins TRBV24-1 and TRBJ2-1, with D possibly TRBD1 on 5 matching bases. CDR3 amino acids: CATSVQGNEQFF. CDR3 in DNA: TGTGCCACCAGTGTTCAGGGAAATGAGCAGTTCTTC.